The TCR beta chain under discussion was sequenced for a study of cytomegalovirus exposure and HLA in healthy donors. Study-wide results and limits: The only immune exposure information that was available was CMV serostatus. Presence/absence comparisons presumed near-even sequencing depth among donors. For most TCR sequences rarity was the rule, although some public TCRs occurred in many donors.

This CDR3 has 14 amino acids. Germline V gives CDR1 MNHEY, CDR2 SVGAGI. Amplification used 60 Vbeta primers and 13 Jbeta primers. In the authors' methods: Later reanalysis found approximately 76 million unique TCR beta chains, roughly 10 million of them shared. The table came from immunoSEQ multiplex PCR; TCRdb's copy has only in-frame clones and leaves some out. V and J calls and clone size are given by that table; D and trimming were obtained from the DNA. This sample has over 110,000 clones, with about four fifths found just once. Comment on this clone: What it binds is not known.

This chain connects TRBV6-5 to TRBJ2-5; TRBD2 agrees at 9 bases. The sample was PBMCs. The receptor's source is a male donor in good health and CMV-seronegative. The DNA for the CDR3 is TGTGCTGTGGGGGTAGCGGGAGCCGGAGAGACCCAGTACTTC. Its protein product is CAVGVAGAGETQYF.